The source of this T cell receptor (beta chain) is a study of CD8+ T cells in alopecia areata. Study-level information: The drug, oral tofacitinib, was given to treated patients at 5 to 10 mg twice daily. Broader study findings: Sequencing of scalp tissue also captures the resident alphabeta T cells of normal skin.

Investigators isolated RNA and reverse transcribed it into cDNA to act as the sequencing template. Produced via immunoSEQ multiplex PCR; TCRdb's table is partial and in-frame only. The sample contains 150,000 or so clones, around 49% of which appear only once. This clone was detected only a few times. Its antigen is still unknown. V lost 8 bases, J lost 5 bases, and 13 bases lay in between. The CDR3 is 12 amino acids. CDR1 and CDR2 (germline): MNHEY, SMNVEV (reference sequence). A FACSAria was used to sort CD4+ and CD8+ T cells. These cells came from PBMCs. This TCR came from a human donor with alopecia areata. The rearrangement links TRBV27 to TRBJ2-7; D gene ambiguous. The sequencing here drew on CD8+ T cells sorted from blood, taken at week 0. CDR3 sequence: CASFSGYHEQYF. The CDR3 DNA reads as TGTGCCAGCTTTTCAGGATATCACGAGCAGTACTTC.